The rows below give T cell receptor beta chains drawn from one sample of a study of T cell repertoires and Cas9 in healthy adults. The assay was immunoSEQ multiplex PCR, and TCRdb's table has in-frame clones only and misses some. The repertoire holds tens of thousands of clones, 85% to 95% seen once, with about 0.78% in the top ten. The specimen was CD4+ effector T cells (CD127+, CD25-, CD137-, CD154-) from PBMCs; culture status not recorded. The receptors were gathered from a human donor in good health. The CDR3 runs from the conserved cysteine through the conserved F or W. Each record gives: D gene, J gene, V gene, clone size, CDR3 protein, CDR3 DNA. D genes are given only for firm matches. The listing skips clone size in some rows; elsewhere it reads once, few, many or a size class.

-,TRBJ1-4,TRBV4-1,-,CASSQGSPGAEKLFF,TGCGCCAGCAGCCAAGGGAGTCCGGGGGCTGAAAAACTGTTTTTT
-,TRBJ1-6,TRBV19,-,CASSIGHGSIGSPLHF,TGTGCCAGTAGTATCGGTCACGGGTCCATTGGTTCACCCCTCCACTTT
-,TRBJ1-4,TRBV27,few,CASRNREREKLFF,TGTGCCAGCAGAAACAGGGAGCGGGAAAAACTGTTTTTT
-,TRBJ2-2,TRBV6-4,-,CASSDRDTGELFF,TGTGCCAGCAGTGACCGGGACACCGGGGAGCTGTTTTTT
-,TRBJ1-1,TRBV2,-,CASSGEIAEAFF,TGTGCCAGCAGTGGGGAAATCGCTGAAGCTTTCTTT
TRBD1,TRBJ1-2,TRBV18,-,CASSPLGQGGEAYGYTF,TGTGCCAGCTCACCGCTCGGACAGGGGGGCGAGGCCTATGGCTACACCTTC
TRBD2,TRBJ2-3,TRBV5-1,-,CASSPYASGGALGQPDTQYF,TGCGCCAGCAGCCCATACGCTAGCGGGGGGGCGTTGGGTCAGCCAGATACGCAGTATTTT
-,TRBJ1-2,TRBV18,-,CASSPRQDPHYGYTF,TGTGCCAGCTCACCGAGGCAGGACCCCCACTATGGCTACACCTTC
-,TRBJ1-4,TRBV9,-,CASSVGSGANEKLFF,TGTGCCAGCAGCGTAGGATCAGGGGCGAATGAAAAACTGTTTTTT
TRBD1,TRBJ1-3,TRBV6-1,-,CASSEWGQGPSGNTIYF,TGTGCCAGCAGTGAGTGGGGACAGGGCCCCTCCGGAAACACCATATATTTT
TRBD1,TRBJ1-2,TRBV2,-,CASSGQGDSYGYTF,TGTGCCAGCAGTGGACAGGGAGACTCTTATGGCTACACCTTC
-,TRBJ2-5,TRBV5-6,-,CASSWERKETQYF,TGTGCCAGCAGCTGGGAGAGGAAAGAGACCCAGTACTTC
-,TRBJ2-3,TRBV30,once,CAWNQVGGETQYF,TGTGCCTGGAACCAGGTGGGGGGCGAGACGCAGTATTTT
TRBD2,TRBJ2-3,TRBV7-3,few,CASSLSQAGGQDTQYF,TGTGCCAGCAGCTTAAGCCAGGCGGGAGGGCAAGATACGCAGTATTTT
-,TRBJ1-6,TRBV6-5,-,CASSYGPLAPLHF,TGTGCCAGCAGTTACGGGCCCCTGGCACCCCTCCACTTT
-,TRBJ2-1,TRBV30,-,CAWSALVLVFGEQFF,TGTGCCTGGAGTGCTCTAGTCCTCGTATTCGGTGAGCAGTTCTTC
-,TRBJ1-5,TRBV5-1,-,CASSLGGGGGQPQHF,TGCGCCAGCAGCTTGGGTGGAGGGGGGGGCCAGCCCCAGCATTTT
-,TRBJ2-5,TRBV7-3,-,CASSARGDRETQYF,TGTGCCAGCAGCGCCCGGGGGGACAGGGAGACCCAGTACTTC
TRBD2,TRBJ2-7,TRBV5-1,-,CASSLGSGGTSYEQYF,TGCGCCAGCAGCCTTGGGAGCGGGGGGACCTCCTACGAGCAGTACTTC
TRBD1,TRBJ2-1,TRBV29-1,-,CSVMQGAHNEQFF,TGCAGCGTGATGCAGGGGGCCCACAATGAGCAGTTCTTC
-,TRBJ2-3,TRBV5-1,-,CASSVSGSTDTQYF,TGCGCCAGCAGCGTTAGCGGCAGCACAGATACGCAGTATTTT
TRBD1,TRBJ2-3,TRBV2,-,CASDRVGGTDTQYF,TGTGCATCGGACAGGGTGGGGGGCACAGATACGCAGTATTTT
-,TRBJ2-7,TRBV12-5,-,CASGPGDYSEQYF,TGTGCTAGTGGCCCGGGGGATTACAGCGAGCAGTACTTC
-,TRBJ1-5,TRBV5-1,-,CASSEDISNQPQHF,TGCGCCAGCAGCGAGGACATTAGCAATCAGCCCCAGCATTTT
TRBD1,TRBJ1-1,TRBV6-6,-,CASVPGQYSTEAFF,TGTGCCAGCGTGCCGGGACAGTATAGCACTGAAGCTTTCTTT
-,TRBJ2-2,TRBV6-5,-,CASSYSGGMSTGELFF,TGTGCCAGCAGTTACTCGGGCGGGATGTCCACCGGGGAGCTGTTTTTT
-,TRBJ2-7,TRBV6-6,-,CASSLDREKLVF,TGTGCCAGCAGTTTAGATCGGGAGAAACTTGTCTTC
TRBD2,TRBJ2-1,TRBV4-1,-,CASSQGTSGRAMGNEQFF,TGCGCCAGCAGCCAAGGGACTAGCGGGAGGGCCATGGGTAATGAGCAGTTCTTC
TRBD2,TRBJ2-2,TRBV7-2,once,CASSKLAGETGELFF,TGTGCCAGCAGCAAGCTAGCGGGAGAAACCGGGGAGCTGTTTTTT
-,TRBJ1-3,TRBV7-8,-,CASSLGQPSGNTIYF,TGTGCCAGCAGCTTAGGCCAACCCTCTGGAAACACCATATATTTT
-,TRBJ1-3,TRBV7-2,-,CASSLTSGVFSGNTIYF,TGTGCCAGCAGCTTAACGTCTGGAGTCTTCTCTGGAAACACCATATATTTT
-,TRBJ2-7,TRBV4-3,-,CASSQEGGGFYEQYF,TGCGCCAGCAGCCAAGAGGGCGGTGGTTTCTACGAGCAGTACTTC
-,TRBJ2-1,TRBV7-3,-,CASSPQRAGDNEQFF,TGTGCCAGCAGCCCACAACGGGCAGGGGACAATGAGCAGTTCTTC
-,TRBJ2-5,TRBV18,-,CASSPAGGTQYF,TGTGCCAGCTCACCGGCTGGGGGGACCCAGTACTTC
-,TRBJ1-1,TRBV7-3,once,CASSLNPPKSRVTSEAFF,TGTGCCAGCAGCTTAAACCCCCCGAAAAGCAGGGTAACGTCGGAAGCTTTCTTT
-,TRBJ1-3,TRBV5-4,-,CASSLAGDGNTIYF,TGTGCCAGCAGCTTGGCAGGGGACGGAAACACCATATATTTT
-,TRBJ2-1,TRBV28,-,CASTMIGGVPPYNEQFF,TGTGCCAGCACCATGATCGGGGGAGTCCCGCCCTACAATGAGCAGTTCTTC
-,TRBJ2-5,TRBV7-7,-,CASSLVTGLETQYF,TGTGCCAGCAGCTTAGTGACGGGCCTAGAGACCCAGTACTTC
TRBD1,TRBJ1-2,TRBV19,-,CASSIGQGSYGYTF,TGTGCCAGTAGTATCGGACAGGGCTCTTATGGCTACACCTTC
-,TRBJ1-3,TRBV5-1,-,CASSFPGNTIYF,TGCGCCAGCAGCTTTCCGGGAAACACCATATATTTT
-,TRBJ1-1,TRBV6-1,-,CATKSVQNRATEAFF,TGTGCCACAAAAAGTGTCCAGAACCGTGCCACTGAAGCTTTCTTT